The present T cell receptor beta chain was sequenced within a study of CD4 T cells in relation to SARS-CoV-2 and coronaviruses. Trimming took off 7 bases at V and 4 bases at J, with 22 bases between the two ends. Germline V CDR1 and CDR2: SQVTM, ANQGSEA. This CDR3 is built from 15 residues. Before the COVID-19 pandemic, during about 2011-2019, CD4+ T cells were taken from unexposed donors. Only in-frame clones appear in the TCRdb table, and some are missing; sequencing was by immunoSEQ multiplex PCR. The sample consists of about 68,000 clones, over 85% of them appearing once. The specimen sequenced was naive CD4+ T cells from PBMCs. The subset was: naive CD4+ T cells isolated by negative enrichment. The chain combines TRBV29-1 with TRBJ1-1; TRBD1 is a possible D gene (5 bases). This sequence originates from a human donor in good health. As DNA, the CDR3 is TGCAGCGCCGGTAGGGTGGGGCGCTCGGGCACTGAAGCTTTCTTT. Protein product: CSAGRVGRSGTEAFF. Complete variable domain (other parts from reference TRBV29-1 and TRBJ1-1): SAVISQKPSRDICQRGTSLTIQCQVDSQVTMMFWYRQQPGQSLTLIATANQGSEATYESGFVIDKFPISRPNLTFSTLTVSNMSPEDSSIYLCSAGRVGRSGTEAFFGQGTRLTVV.